The clone carrying this TCR beta chain was counted once. The data are from a study of OX40 agonist ivuxolimab in advanced cancers. Study-level background: Each patient was given ivuxolimab into a vein every 2 weeks, at 0.01 to 10 mg/kg.

Only in-frame clones appear in the TCRdb table, and some are missing; sequencing was by immunoSEQ multiplex PCR. There are roughly 100,000 clones in the sample; about 92% occur only once, and about 0.3% lies in the top ten. The sequenced sample was CD4+ or CD8+ T cells sorted from blood, obtained in a trial of the OX40 agonist ivuxolimab. The TCR originated in an adult with an advanced solid tumor such as melanoma, head and neck, liver or kidney cancer.

CDR3 bases: TGTGCCAGCAGCCGACAGACTAGTTTCCCCGGGGAGCTGTTTTTT. Its protein is CASSRQTSFPGELFF. The chain is built from TRBV7-3 and TRBJ2-2, with a tentative D call TRBD2 (6 bases). The CDR3 has 15 residues. Trimming stripped 5 bases from V and 6 bases from J, with 16 bases between. Germline V gene data show CDR1 as SGHTA and CDR2 as FQGTGA.